This is a list of T cell receptor beta chains from one sample in a study of shared clonotypes between healthy human individuals. Using immunoSEQ multiplex PCR, the repertoire was profiled, and TCRdb retains in-frame clones only, with some absent. The top ten clones hold under 0.45% of a sample with millions of clones, approximately 93% of them seen once. The source material was naive CD4+ T cells from PBMCs. The receptors stem from a man younger than 35 in good health. Some clones in this sample may be carry-over from other donors' samples. Each CDR3 is given with its conserved first and last residue. The D gene is left open where the match is weak. For some rows the clone size is stated as once, few or many, or as a class when expanded; others skip it.

abundance: -
d_gene: TRBD1
v_gene: TRBV27
j_gene: TRBJ1-3
CDR3aa: CASSTRDRGYGNTIYF
CDR3nt: TGTGCCAGCAGTACAAGGGACAGGGGATACGGAAACACCATATATTTT

abundance: -
d_gene: -
v_gene: TRBV19
j_gene: TRBJ1-2
CDR3aa: CASSFTGTYGYTF
CDR3nt: TGTGCCAGTAGTTTCACAGGGACTTATGGCTACACCTTC

abundance: -
d_gene: TRBD1
v_gene: TRBV25-1
j_gene: TRBJ2-1
CDR3aa: CASSDGQGGSYNEQFF
CDR3nt: TGTGCCAGCAGTGACGGACAGGGTGGATCCTACAATGAGCAGTTCTTC

abundance: -
d_gene: TRBD1
v_gene: TRBV2
j_gene: TRBJ2-1
CDR3aa: CASSEVTGGNEQFF
CDR3nt: TGTGCCAGCAGTGAAGTGACAGGGGGGAATGAGCAGTTCTTC

abundance: once
d_gene: -
v_gene: TRBV7-2
j_gene: TRBJ1-1
CDR3aa: CASSLGASTEAFF
CDR3nt: TGTGCCAGCAGCTTAGGGGCCTCCACTGAAGCTTTCTTT

abundance: -
d_gene: -
v_gene: TRBV28
j_gene: TRBJ1-1
CDR3aa: CASSLTGGVYTEAFF
CDR3nt: TGTGCCAGCAGTCTGACCGGCGGAGTATACACTGAAGCTTTCTTT

abundance: -
d_gene: TRBD1
v_gene: TRBV7-3
j_gene: TRBJ2-5
CDR3aa: CASSLPGGETQYF
CDR3nt: TGTGCCAGCAGCTTACCAGGGGGCGAGACCCAGTACTTC

abundance: few
d_gene: -
v_gene: TRBV6-5
j_gene: TRBJ1-2
CDR3aa: CASSGLGRGRGYTF
CDR3nt: TGTGCCAGCAGTGGCTTGGGCCGCGGAAGGGGCTACACCTTC

abundance: -
d_gene: -
v_gene: TRBV5-6
j_gene: TRBJ2-5
CDR3aa: CASSLVEVQETQYF
CDR3nt: TGTGCCAGCAGCTTGGTCGAAGTCCAAGAGACCCAGTACTTC

abundance: -
d_gene: TRBD2
v_gene: TRBV29-1
j_gene: TRBJ2-3
CDR3aa: CSVERGQGGADTQYF
CDR3nt: TGCAGCGTTGAACGAGGCCAGGGAGGGGCAGATACGCAGTATTTT

abundance: -
d_gene: TRBD2
v_gene: TRBV13
j_gene: TRBJ2-2
CDR3aa: CASSPEVLAGGTNTGELFF
CDR3nt: TGTGCCAGCAGCCCAGAGGTACTAGCGGGAGGCACGAACACCGGGGAGCTGTTTTTT

abundance: -
d_gene: -
v_gene: TRBV30
j_gene: TRBJ1-6
CDR3aa: CAWSGQETFYNSPLHF
CDR3nt: TGTGCCTGGAGTGGACAAGAAACTTTCTATAATTCACCCCTCCACTTT

abundance: -
d_gene: TRBD1
v_gene: TRBV23-1
j_gene: TRBJ2-7
CDR3aa: CASSVPGQGYEQYF
CDR3nt: TGCGCCAGCAGCGTTCCGGGACAGGGCTACGAGCAGTACTTC

abundance: -
d_gene: TRBD1
v_gene: TRBV29-1
j_gene: TRBJ1-1
CDR3aa: CSVESGTGAEAFF
CDR3nt: TGCAGCGTTGAATCCGGGACAGGGGCTGAAGCTTTCTTT

abundance: -
d_gene: -
v_gene: TRBV4-1
j_gene: TRBJ1-3
CDR3aa: CASSQNSMVSGNTIYF
CDR3nt: TGCGCCAGCAGCCAAAATTCTATGGTGTCTGGAAACACCATATATTTT

abundance: -
d_gene: -
v_gene: TRBV5-1
j_gene: TRBJ1-2
CDR3aa: CASSSGRGGGYTF
CDR3nt: TGCGCCAGCAGCTCGGGCAGGGGTGGCGGCTACACCTTC

abundance: -
d_gene: -
v_gene: TRBV7-9
j_gene: TRBJ2-6
CDR3aa: CASSPRTGYSGANVLTF
CDR3nt: TGTGCCAGCAGCCCTCGGACGGGATACTCTGGGGCCAACGTCCTGACTTTC

abundance: -
d_gene: -
v_gene: TRBV30
j_gene: TRBJ2-3
CDR3aa: CAWTEGFSTDTQYF
CDR3nt: TGTGCCTGGACAGAGGGATTTAGCACAGATACGCAGTATTTT

abundance: -
d_gene: TRBD1
v_gene: TRBV5-1
j_gene: TRBJ1-4
CDR3aa: CASSLEPLGQGRGEKLFF
CDR3nt: TGCGCCAGCAGCTTGGAACCCCTGGGACAGGGAAGGGGGGAAAAACTGTTTTTT

abundance: -
d_gene: -
v_gene: TRBV6-5
j_gene: TRBJ2-7
CDR3aa: CASWGPRDSTYEQYF
CDR3nt: TGTGCCAGCTGGGGACCTCGGGACTCCACCTACGAGCAGTACTTC

abundance: -
d_gene: -
v_gene: TRBV28
j_gene: TRBJ1-3
CDR3aa: CASLASRDFGNTIYF
CDR3nt: TGTGCCAGTTTGGCATCCCGGGACTTTGGAAACACCATATATTTT

abundance: -
d_gene: -
v_gene: TRBV7-2
j_gene: TRBJ1-3
CDR3aa: CASSLVGGENTIYF
CDR3nt: TGTGCCAGCAGCTTAGTAGGGGGGGAAAACACCATATATTTT

abundance: -
d_gene: -
v_gene: TRBV2
j_gene: TRBJ2-6
CDR3aa: CASSEEAGAGANVLTF
CDR3nt: TGTGCCAGCAGTGAAGAGGCAGGGGCTGGGGCCAACGTCCTGACTTTC

abundance: -
d_gene: -
v_gene: TRBV11-3
j_gene: TRBJ2-7
CDR3aa: CASSPKSSYEQYF
CDR3nt: TGTGCCAGCAGCCCCAAGAGCTCCTACGAGCAGTACTTC

abundance: once
d_gene: -
v_gene: TRBV28
j_gene: TRBJ1-2
CDR3aa: CASSFRGEVSGYTF
CDR3nt: TGTGCCAGCAGTTTTAGGGGGGAGGTATCTGGCTACACCTTC

abundance: -
d_gene: -
v_gene: TRBV7-3
j_gene: TRBJ2-3
CDR3aa: CASSDDSTDTQYF
CDR3nt: TGTGCCAGCAGCGACGACAGCACAGATACGCAGTATTTT

abundance: -
d_gene: -
v_gene: TRBV5-1
j_gene: TRBJ1-2
CDR3aa: CASSISGTSGYTF
CDR3nt: TGCGCCAGCAGCATATCCGGGACGTCTGGCTACACCTTC

abundance: -
d_gene: TRBD2
v_gene: TRBV6-6
j_gene: TRBJ2-5
CDR3aa: CAGGRPTAGETQYF
CDR3nt: TGTGCAGGCGGGAGGCCCACCGCGGGGGAGACCCAGTACTTC

abundance: -
d_gene: TRBD1
v_gene: TRBV29-1
j_gene: TRBJ1-2
CDR3aa: CSGGTDYGYTF
CDR3nt: TGCAGCGGCGGGACAGACTATGGCTACACCTTC

abundance: -
d_gene: -
v_gene: TRBV4-2
j_gene: TRBJ1-4
CDR3aa: CASSLTGRITTNEKLFF
CDR3nt: TGTGCCAGCAGCCTGACCGGGCGGATAACAACTAATGAAAAACTGTTTTTT

abundance: once
d_gene: -
v_gene: TRBV19
j_gene: TRBJ2-2
CDR3aa: CAGRRVGGTGELFF
CDR3nt: TGTGCGGGCCGGAGGGTCGGTGGCACCGGGGAGCTGTTTTTT

abundance: -
d_gene: -
v_gene: TRBV5-5
j_gene: TRBJ2-1
CDR3aa: CASSLARAGRNEQFF
CDR3nt: TGTGCCAGCAGCTTGGCCCGTGCAGGGAGGAATGAGCAGTTCTTC

abundance: -
d_gene: -
v_gene: TRBV27
j_gene: TRBJ2-2
CDR3aa: CASSPTGTRNTGELFF
CDR3nt: TGTGCCAGCAGTCCAACCGGGACAAGGAACACCGGGGAGCTGTTTTTT

abundance: -
d_gene: -
v_gene: TRBV7-7
j_gene: TRBJ2-7
CDR3aa: CASSNRDGVSYEQYF
CDR3nt: TGTGCCAGCAGCAACCGGGACGGAGTCTCCTACGAGCAGTACTTC

abundance: -
d_gene: -
v_gene: TRBV28
j_gene: TRBJ2-4
CDR3aa: CASSPRRGGPVSESIQYF
CDR3nt: TGTGCCAGCAGTCCCAGAAGGGGTGGGCCCGTCTCGGAGTCCATTCAGTACTTC